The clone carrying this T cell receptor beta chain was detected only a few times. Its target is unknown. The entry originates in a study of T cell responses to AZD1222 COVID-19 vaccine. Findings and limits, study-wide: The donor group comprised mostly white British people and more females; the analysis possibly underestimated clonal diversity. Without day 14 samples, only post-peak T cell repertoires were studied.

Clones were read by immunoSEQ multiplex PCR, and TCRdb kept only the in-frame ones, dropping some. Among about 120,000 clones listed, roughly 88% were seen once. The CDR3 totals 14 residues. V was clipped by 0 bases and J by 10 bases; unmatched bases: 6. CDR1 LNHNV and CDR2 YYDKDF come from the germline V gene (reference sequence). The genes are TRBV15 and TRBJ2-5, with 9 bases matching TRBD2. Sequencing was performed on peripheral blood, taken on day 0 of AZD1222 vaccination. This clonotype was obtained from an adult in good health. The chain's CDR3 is CATSRDRGGGDQYF. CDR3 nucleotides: TGTGCCACCAGCAGAGATCGCGGGGGGGGCGACCAGTACTTC.